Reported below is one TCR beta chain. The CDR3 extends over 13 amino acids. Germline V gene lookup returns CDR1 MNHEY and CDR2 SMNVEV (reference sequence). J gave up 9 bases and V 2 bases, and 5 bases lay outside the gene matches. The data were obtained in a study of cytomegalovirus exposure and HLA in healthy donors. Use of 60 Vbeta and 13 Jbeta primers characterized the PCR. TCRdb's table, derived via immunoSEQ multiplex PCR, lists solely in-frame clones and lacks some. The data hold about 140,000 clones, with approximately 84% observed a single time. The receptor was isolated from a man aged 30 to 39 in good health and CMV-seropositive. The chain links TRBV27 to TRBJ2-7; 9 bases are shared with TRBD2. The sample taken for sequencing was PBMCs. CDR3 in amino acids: CASSLRGRASQYF. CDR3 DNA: TGTGCCAGCAGTTTACGCGGGAGGGCCTCGCAGTACTTC.